A selection of T cell receptor beta chains follows, all from one sample in a study of cytomegalovirus exposure and HLA in healthy donors. This table comes from immunoSEQ multiplex PCR, and its TCRdb copy is limited to in-frame clones, with some not included. Of 190,000 or so clones listed, 75% to 85% were seen once; the top ten hold 0.65% to 0.75%. Sequencing input: PBMCs. The receptors were gathered from a boy younger than 18 in good health and CMV-seronegative. Both conserved end residues are part of each CDR3. D genes are given only for firm matches. Clone size, where shown, is once, few, many, or a class for clones that have expanded.

TRBJ2-7 few TRBV6-1 TRBD2 TGTGCCAGCAGTGAGACTAGCGGGGGGGCCTACGAGCAGTACTTC CASSETSGGAYEQYF
TRBJ2-4 NA TRBV7-8 TRBD2 TGTGCCAGCAGCCGGACTAGCGGGGCACAACTAGCCAAAAACATTCAGTACTTC CASSRTSGAQLAKNIQYF
TRBJ1-1 NA TRBV19 NA TGTGCCAGTAGTATCGCGGGGTGGACGGTGAACACTGAAGCTTTCTTT CASSIAGWTVNTEAFF
TRBJ1-3 NA TRBV7-3 NA TGTGCCAGCAGCTTAGGCAGCTCTGGAAACACCATATATTTT CASSLGSSGNTIYF
TRBJ1-2 NA TRBV21-1 NA TGTGCCAGCAGCAATAAGGAGGGGGACAGGGAATCTTATGGCTACACCTTC CASSNKEGDRESYGYTF
TRBJ1-2 NA TRBV4-2 NA TGTGCCAGCAGCCAGGCGAAGGGGCCGGCCTATGGCTACACCTTC CASSQAKGPAYGYTF
TRBJ2-7 NA TRBV29-1 TRBD1 TGCAGCGTTGAGACTGGACAGGCCTACGAGCAGTACTTC CSVETGQAYEQYF
TRBJ2-5 NA TRBV5-1 NA TGCGCCAGCAGCTGGGGCAACCGGGGGGAGACCCAGTACTTC CASSWGNRGETQYF
TRBJ1-2 NA TRBV10-3 NA TGTGCCATCGGAGGGGACGGCGTGGGGGAGATCGGTGGCTACACCTTC CAIGGDGVGEIGGYTF
TRBJ2-7 NA TRBV11-3 TRBD1 TGTGCCAGCAGCCCGACTCCGGGACAGGACGACCGCGAGCAGTACTTC CASSPTPGQDDREQYF
TRBJ2-7 NA TRBV5-1 TRBD1 TGCGCCAGCAGCTTGGAGGGACAGACTTACGAGCAGTACTTC CASSLEGQTYEQYF
TRBJ2-7 NA TRBV7-6 TRBD2 TGTGCCAGCAGCTCAGGACTAGCGGGAGAAGAGCAGTACTTC CASSSGLAGEEQYF
TRBJ2-7 NA TRBV11-2 NA TGTGCCAGCTGTCCACAGGGTTTCTACGAGCAGTACTTC CASCPQGFYEQYF
TRBJ1-3 NA TRBV6-1 TRBD1 TGTGCCAGCAAGCTCGACAGGGACCCCGGAAACACCATATATTTT CASKLDRDPGNTIYF
TRBJ2-2 NA TRBV5-6 TRBD1 TGTGCCAGCAGCTTTGAACAGGGGACCGGGGAGCTGTTTTTT CASSFEQGTGELFF
TRBJ2-5 NA TRBV4-2 TRBD1 TGTGCCAGCAGCCAGACAGGGGGCCAAGAGACCCAGTACTTC CASSQTGGQETQYF
TRBJ1-2 NA TRBV7-9 NA TGTGCCAGCAGTCACAATCGAGGTGACAGCCAGGTTAATAGCTATGGCTACACCTTC CASSHNRGDSQVNSYGYTF
TRBJ1-3 NA TRBV7-2 TRBD1 TGTGCCAGCAGCTTTCAGGGGGACTCTGGAAACACCATATATTTT CASSFQGDSGNTIYF
TRBJ1-1 NA TRBV4-1 NA TGCGCCAGCAGCCAAGATCATGGCAGGGTTAACACTGAAGCTTTCTTT CASSQDHGRVNTEAFF
TRBJ2-6 NA TRBV30 NA TGTGCCTCTGAGTGGTACTCTGGGGCCAACGTCCTGACTTTC CASEWYSGANVLTF
TRBJ2-1 few TRBV6-4 TRBD2 TGTGCCAGCAGTGACGACCCGGGACTAGCGGGGGGGCGTCAGTTCTTC CASSDDPGLAGGRQFF
TRBJ2-3 NA TRBV6-4 NA TGTGCCAGCAGTAAGACAGCCAGCACAGATACGCAGTATTTT CASSKTASTDTQYF
TRBJ1-1 NA TRBV5-1 NA TGCGCCAGCAGCAGCAACACTGAAGCTTTCTTT CASSSNTEAFF
TRBJ2-1 NA TRBV5-1 TRBD2 TGCGCCAGCAGCTGGGGCCAGGCTAGCGGGGGGTACAATGAGCAGTTCTTC CASSWGQASGGYNEQFF
TRBJ1-4 NA TRBV6-1 NA TGTGCCAGCAGCGCGGACCAGGGAAAAGAAAAACTGTTTTTT CASSADQGKEKLFF
TRBJ1-5 NA TRBV7-2 NA TGTGCCAGCAGCTTAGAGGGGTTCGGCAATCAGCCCCAGCATTTT CASSLEGFGNQPQHF
TRBJ2-7 NA TRBV29-1 TRBD1 TGCAGCGTATCCAACAGGGGGCTGTACGAGCAGTACTTC CSVSNRGLYEQYF
TRBJ1-3 NA TRBV9 TRBD1 TGTGCCAGCAGCGGAAGGGACAGGGGGCCTGGAAACACCATATATTTT CASSGRDRGPGNTIYF
TRBJ2-6 many TRBV6-4 NA TGTGCCAGCAGAGAGGACAGCTCTGGGGCCAACGTCCTGACTTTC CASREDSSGANVLTF
TRBJ2-1 NA TRBV13 NA TGTGCCAGCAGCTTAGTAACTAGTAATGAGCAGTTCTTC CASSLVTSNEQFF
TRBJ1-5 NA TRBV4-1 NA TGCGCCAGCAGCCAAGATTACCAAGGGGCGAGGTGGATCTATAGCAATCAACCCCAGCATTTT CASSQDYQGARWIYSNQPQHF
TRBJ2-1 few TRBV6-1 NA TGTGCCAGCAGTGGGGAGACCCACAATGAGCAGTTCTTC CASSGETHNEQFF
TRBJ1-1 few TRBV5-6 TRBD1 TGTGCCAGCAGCTTGGGGAACAGGGGCGGCACTGAAGCTTTCTTT CASSLGNRGGTEAFF
TRBJ1-2 once TRBV6-1 TRBD1 TGTGCCAGCAGTGATTCCTGGACAGGGGGGAACTATGGCTACACCTTC CASSDSWTGGNYGYTF
TRBJ1-1 NA TRBV18 NA TGTGCCAGCTCACAAGGGGCGCAAGCTGAAGCTTTCTTT CASSQGAQAEAFF
TRBJ1-2 NA TRBV4-1 NA TGCGCCAGCAGCCAAGAATGGCGGGGAGGCTACACCTTC CASSQEWRGGYTF
TRBJ1-2 few TRBV5-6 TRBD1 TGTGCCAGCAGCTTGGGTTGGGGACAGGATTTTGGCTACACCTTC CASSLGWGQDFGYTF
TRBJ2-1 once TRBV30 NA TGTGCCTTAAAACTCGGGACTGCGACCTACAATGAGCAGTTCTTC CALKLGTATYNEQFF
TRBJ1-4 NA TRBV18 NA TGTGCCAGCCAGCTCGGAACAGAGGAAAAACTGTTTTTT CASQLGTEEKLFF
TRBJ1-2 NA TRBV7-2 NA TGTGCCAGCAGCTTAGACGGCAGGGATTTGGATGGCTACACCTTC CASSLDGRDLDGYTF
TRBJ2-7 NA TRBV7-6 TRBD2 TGTGCCAGCAGCTTAGGATATGGCGGGAGGGCGTACGAGCAGTACTTC CASSLGYGGRAYEQYF
TRBJ1-1 NA TRBV7-9 TRBD1 TGTGCCAGCAGCTTAGATGGGACAGCTAACACTGAAGCTTTCTTT CASSLDGTANTEAFF
TRBJ1-4 once TRBV25-1 TRBD1 TGTGCCAGCAGTGGACAGGGGCAAAATGAAAAACTGTTTTTT CASSGQGQNEKLFF
TRBJ1-2 NA TRBV27 NA TGTGCCAGCAGTTTCGGGGGGAACTATGGCTACACCTTC CASSFGGNYGYTF
TRBJ1-5 NA TRBV7-9 NA TGTTCCAGCAGCTCCGGGGGTCAGCCCCAGCATTTT CSSSSGGQPQHF
TRBJ2-3 once TRBV5-1 NA TGCGCCAGCAGCTCGAACTTGTGGACAGATACGCAGTATTTT CASSSNLWTDTQYF
TRBJ1-1 NA TRBV6-1 NA TGTGCCAGCATCCCGACAACGGTCCCCACTGAAGCTTTCTTT CASIPTTVPTEAFF